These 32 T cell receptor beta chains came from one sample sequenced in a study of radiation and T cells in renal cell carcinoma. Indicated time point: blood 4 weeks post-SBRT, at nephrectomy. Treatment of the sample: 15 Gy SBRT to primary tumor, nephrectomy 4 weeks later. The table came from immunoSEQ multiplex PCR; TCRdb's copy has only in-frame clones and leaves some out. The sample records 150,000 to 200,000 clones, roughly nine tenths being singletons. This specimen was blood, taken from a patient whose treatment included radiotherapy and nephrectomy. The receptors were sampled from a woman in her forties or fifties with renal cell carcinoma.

The CDR3 DNA reads as TGTGCCAGCGCCGAAACCGGGACAGGGAGAATAGTGGCTTTCTTT. This gives the protein CASAETGTGRIVAFF. The chain couples TRBV2 to TRBJ1-1; 9 positions agree with TRBD1. This CDR3 has 15 residues. V shed 8 bases, J shed 11 bases, and the junction held 18 bases outside the gene matches. The V gene's germline CDR1 is SNHLY and CDR2 FYNNEI. Supplemented by reference TRBV2 and TRBJ1-1, the full variable domain reads EPEVTQTPSHQVTQMGQEVILRCVPISNHLYFYWYRQILGQKVEFLVSFYNNEISEKSEIFDDQFSVERPDGSNFTLKIRSTKLEDSAMYFCASAETGTGRIVAFFGQGTRLTVV.

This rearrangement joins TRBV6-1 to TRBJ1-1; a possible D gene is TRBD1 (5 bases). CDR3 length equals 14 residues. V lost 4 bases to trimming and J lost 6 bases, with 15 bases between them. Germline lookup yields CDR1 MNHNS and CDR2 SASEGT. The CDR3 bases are TGTGCCAGCAGTGGGGGACTACCTCACCCTGAAGCTTTCTTT. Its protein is CASSGGLPHPEAFF.

CDR3 DNA: TGTGCCAGCAGCTGGGGCGCCGCCGAAATCGGAAGCCAGCATTTT. Translation gives CASSWGAAEIGSQHF. The J gene is TRBJ1-5, the V gene TRBV7-2, with D perhaps matching TRBD1 (5 bases). From germline, CDR1 is SGHTA and CDR2 FQGNSA. Trimming left V 4 bases short and J 12 bases short, with 22 bases between. The CDR3 is 15 amino acids.

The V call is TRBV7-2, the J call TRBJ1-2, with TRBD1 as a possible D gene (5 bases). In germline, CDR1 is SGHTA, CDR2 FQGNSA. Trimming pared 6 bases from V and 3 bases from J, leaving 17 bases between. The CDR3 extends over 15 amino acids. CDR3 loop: CASRPAGRTYYGYTF. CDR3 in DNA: TGTGCCAGCAGACCTGCGGGACGGACATACTATGGCTACACCTTC.

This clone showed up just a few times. In DNA, the CDR3 is TGTGCCAGCAGCGCCATCGGGGGACTAGCGACAAATGAGCAGTTCTTC. The encoded protein is CASSAIGGLATNEQFF. The chain carries TRBV9 and TRBJ2-1; TRBD2 aligns across 10 bases. Germline CDR1 SGDLS, CDR2 YYNGEE. This CDR3 region has 16 residues. With V trimmed by 3 bases and J by 7 bases, 10 bases remained unmatched.

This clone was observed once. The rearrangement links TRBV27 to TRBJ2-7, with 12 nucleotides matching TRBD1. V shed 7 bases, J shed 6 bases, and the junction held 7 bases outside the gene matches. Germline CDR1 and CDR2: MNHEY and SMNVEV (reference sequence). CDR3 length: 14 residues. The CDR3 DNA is TGTGCCAGCACCGAGGGACAGGGGGCTCTCGAGCAGTACTTC. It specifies CASTEGQGALEQYF.

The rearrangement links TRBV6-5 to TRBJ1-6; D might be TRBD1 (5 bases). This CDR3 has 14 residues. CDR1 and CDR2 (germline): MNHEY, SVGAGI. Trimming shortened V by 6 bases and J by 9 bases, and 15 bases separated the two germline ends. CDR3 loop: CASRIQDRSSPLHF. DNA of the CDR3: TGTGCCAGCAGAATACAGGATAGAAGTTCACCCCTCCACTTT.

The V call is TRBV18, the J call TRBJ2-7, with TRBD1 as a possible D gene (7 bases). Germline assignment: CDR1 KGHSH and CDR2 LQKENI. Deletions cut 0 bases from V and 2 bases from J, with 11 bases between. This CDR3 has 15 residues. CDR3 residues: CASSPPGRGAYEQYF. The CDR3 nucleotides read TGTGCCAGCTCACCACCGGGCAGGGGGGCCTACGAGCAGTACTTC.

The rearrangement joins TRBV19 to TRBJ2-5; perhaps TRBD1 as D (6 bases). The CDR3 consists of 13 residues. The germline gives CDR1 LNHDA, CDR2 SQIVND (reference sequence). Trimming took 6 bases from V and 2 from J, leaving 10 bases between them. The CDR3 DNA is TGTGCCAGTAGCGGGGACATACAAGAGACCCAGTACTTC. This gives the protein CASSGDIQETQYF.

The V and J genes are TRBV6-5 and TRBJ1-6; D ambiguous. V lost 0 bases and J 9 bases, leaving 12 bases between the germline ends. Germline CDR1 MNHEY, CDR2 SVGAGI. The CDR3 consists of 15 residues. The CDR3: CASSYSRAGASPLHF. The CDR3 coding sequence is TGTGCCAGCAGTTACTCCCGGGCAGGAGCTTCACCCCTCCACTTT.

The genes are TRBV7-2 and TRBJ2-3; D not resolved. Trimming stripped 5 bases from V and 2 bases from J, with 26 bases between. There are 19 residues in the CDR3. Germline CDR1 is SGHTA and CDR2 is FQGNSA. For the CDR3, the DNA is TGTGCCAGCAGCGCCCACAATTACCGTCAACGCCGGAACACAGATACGCAGTATTTT. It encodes CASSAHNYRQRRNTDTQYF. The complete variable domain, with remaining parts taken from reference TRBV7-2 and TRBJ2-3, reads GAGVSQSPSNKVTEKGKDVELRCDPISGHTALYWYRQSLGQGLEFLIYFQGNSAPDKSGLPSDRFSAERTGGSVSTLTIQRTQQEDSAVYLCASSAHNYRQRRNTDTQYFGPGTRLTVL.

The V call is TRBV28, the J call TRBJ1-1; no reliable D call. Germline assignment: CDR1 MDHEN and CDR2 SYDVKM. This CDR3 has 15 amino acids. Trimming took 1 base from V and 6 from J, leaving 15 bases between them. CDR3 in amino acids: CASSLSWLPGAEAFF. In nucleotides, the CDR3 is TGTGCCAGCAGTTTATCGTGGCTCCCCGGGGCTGAAGCTTTCTTT.

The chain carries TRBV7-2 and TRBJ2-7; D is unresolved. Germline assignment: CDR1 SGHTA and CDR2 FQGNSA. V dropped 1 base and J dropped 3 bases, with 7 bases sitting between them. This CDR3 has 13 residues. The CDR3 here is CASSLGMSYEQYF. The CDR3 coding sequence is TGTGCCAGCAGCTTAGGTATGAGCTACGAGCAGTACTTC.

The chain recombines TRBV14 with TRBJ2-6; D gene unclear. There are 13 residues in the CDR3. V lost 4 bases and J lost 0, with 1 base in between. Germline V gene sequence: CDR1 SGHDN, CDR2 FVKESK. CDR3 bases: TGTGCCAGCAGCCTCTCTGGGGCCAACGTCCTGACTTTC. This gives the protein CASSLSGANVLTF.

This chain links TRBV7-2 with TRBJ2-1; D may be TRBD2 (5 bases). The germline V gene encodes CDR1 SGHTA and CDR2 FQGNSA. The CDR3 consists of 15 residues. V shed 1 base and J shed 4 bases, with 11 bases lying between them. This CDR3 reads CASSLVGGTYNEQFF. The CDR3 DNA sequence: TGTGCCAGCAGCTTAGTAGGAGGTACATACAATGAGCAGTTCTTC.

CDR3 DNA: TGTGCCAGCAGCGCGGGGGGCGCGAACACCGGGGAGCTGTTTTTT. It is translated as CASSAGGANTGELFF. The V gene is TRBV7-2, the J gene TRBJ2-2, with 8 bases lining up with TRBD2. The CDR3 runs 15 residues. The J segment lost 0 bases and the V segment lost 5 bases, leaving 2 bases of the junction unmatched. Germline assignment: CDR1 SGHTA and CDR2 FQGNSA.

CDR3 nucleotides: TGCAGCGTTGAAGATCCCGGGGGGGGGTACCAAGAGACCCAGTACTTC. Protein product: CSVEDPGGGYQETQYF. This chain joins TRBV29-1 and TRBJ2-5, with TRBD2 identical over 8 bases. The J segment lost 0 bases and the V segment lost 0 bases, leaving 6 bases of the junction unmatched. The length of the CDR3 is 16 residues. Germline assignment: CDR1 SQVTM and CDR2 ANQGSEA.

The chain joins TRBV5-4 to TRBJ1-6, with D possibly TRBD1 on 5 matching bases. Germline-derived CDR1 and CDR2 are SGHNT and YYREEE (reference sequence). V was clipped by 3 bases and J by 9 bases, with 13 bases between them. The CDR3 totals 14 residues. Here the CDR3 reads CASSWGLLPSPLHF. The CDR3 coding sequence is TGTGCCAGCAGCTGGGGCCTCCTCCCTTCACCCCTCCACTTT.

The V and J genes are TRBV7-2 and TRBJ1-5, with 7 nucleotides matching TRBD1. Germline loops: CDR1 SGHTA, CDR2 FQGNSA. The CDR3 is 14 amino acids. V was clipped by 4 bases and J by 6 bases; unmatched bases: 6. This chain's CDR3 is CASSYPGGSQPQHF. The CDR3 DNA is TGTGCCAGCAGCTACCCAGGGGGGAGTCAGCCCCAGCATTTT.

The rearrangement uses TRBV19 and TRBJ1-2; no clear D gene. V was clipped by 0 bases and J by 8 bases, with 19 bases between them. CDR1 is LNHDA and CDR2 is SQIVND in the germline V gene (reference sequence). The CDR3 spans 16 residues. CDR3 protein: CASSIESAGGYRGYTF. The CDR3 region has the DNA TGTGCCAGTAGTATAGAGTCGGCAGGAGGTTATAGGGGCTACACCTTC.

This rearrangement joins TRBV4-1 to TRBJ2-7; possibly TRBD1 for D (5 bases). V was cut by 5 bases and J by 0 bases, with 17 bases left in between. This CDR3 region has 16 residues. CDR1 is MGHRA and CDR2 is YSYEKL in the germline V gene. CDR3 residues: CASSADNFLNSYEQYF. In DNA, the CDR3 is TGCGCCAGCAGCGCGGACAACTTCCTAAACTCCTACGAGCAGTACTTC.

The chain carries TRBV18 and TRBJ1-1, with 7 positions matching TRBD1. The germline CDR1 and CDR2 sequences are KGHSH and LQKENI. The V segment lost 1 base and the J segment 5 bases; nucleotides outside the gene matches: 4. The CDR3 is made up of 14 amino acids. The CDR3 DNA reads TGTGCCAGCTCACCACAAGGGGGCAGGACTGAAGCTTTCTTT. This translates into CASSPQGGRTEAFF.

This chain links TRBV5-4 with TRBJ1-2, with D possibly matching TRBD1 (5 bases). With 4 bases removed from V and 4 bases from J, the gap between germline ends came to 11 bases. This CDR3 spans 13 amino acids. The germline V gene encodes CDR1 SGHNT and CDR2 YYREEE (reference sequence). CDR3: CASSPRQTYGYTF. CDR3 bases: TGTGCCAGCAGCCCGAGACAGACCTATGGCTACACCTTC.

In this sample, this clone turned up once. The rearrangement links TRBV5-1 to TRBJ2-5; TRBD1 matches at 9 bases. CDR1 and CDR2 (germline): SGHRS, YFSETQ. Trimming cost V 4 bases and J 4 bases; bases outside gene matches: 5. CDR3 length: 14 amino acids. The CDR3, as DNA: TGCGCCAGCAGCCTAGGGACAGGGAGAGAGACCCAGTACTTC. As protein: CASSLGTGRETQYF.

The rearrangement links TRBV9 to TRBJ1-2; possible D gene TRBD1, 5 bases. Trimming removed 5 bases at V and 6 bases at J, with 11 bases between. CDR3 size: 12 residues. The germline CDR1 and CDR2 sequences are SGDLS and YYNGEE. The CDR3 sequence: CASSSGLHGYTF. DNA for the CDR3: TGTGCCAGCAGTTCAGGGTTGCATGGCTACACCTTC.

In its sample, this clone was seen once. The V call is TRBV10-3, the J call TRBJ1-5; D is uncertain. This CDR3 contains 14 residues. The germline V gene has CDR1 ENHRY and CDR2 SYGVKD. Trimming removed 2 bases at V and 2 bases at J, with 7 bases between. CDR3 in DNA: TGTGCCATCAGTGAGGACCTGGGCAATCAGCCCCAGCATTTT. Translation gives CAISEDLGNQPQHF.

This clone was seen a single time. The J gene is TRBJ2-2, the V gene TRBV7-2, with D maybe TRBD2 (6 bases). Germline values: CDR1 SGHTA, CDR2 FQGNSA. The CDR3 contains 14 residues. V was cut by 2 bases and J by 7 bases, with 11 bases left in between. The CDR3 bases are TGTGCCAGCAGCTTATCGGGGGAAATCGGGGAGCTGTTTTTT. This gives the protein CASSLSGEIGELFF.

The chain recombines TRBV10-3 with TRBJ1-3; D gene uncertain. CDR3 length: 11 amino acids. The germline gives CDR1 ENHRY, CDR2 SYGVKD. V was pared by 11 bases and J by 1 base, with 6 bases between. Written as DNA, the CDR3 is TGTGCCTCGGGGTCTGGAAACACCATATATTTT. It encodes CASGSGNTIYF.

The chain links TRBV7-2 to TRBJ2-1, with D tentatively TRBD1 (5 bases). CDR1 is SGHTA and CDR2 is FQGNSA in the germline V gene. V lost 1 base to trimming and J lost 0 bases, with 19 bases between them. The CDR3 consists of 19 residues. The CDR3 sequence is CASSLEMWQGESSYNEQFF. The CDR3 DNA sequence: TGTGCCAGCAGCTTAGAAATGTGGCAGGGTGAAAGCTCCTACAATGAGCAGTTCTTC.

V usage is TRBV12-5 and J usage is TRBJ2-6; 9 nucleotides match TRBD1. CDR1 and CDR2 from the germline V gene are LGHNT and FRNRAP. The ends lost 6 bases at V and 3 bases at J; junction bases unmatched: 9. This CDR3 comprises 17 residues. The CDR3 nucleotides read TGTGCTAGTGGGCGAACAGGGGGCTTGGGTGGGGCCAACGTCCTGACTTTC. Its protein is CASGRTGGLGGANVLTF.

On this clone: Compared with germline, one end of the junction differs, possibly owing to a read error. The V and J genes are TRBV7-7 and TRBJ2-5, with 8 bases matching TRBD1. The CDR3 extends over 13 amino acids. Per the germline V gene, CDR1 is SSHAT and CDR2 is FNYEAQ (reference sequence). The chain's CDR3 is CASSPDRVETQYF. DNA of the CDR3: TGTGCTAGCAGCCCGGACAGGGTAGAGACCCAGTACTTC. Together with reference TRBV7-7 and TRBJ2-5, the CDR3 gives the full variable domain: GAGVSQSPRYKVTKRGQDVTLRCDPISSHATLYWYQQALGQGPEFLTYFNYEAQPDKSGLPSDRFSAERPEGSISTLTIQRTEQRDSAMYRCASSPDRVETQYFGPGTRLLVL.

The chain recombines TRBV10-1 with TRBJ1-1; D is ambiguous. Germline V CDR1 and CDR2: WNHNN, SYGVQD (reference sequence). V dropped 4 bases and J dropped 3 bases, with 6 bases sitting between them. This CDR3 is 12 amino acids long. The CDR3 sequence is CASSGGDTEAFF. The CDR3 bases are TGCGCCAGCAGTGGTGGAGACACTGAAGCTTTCTTT.